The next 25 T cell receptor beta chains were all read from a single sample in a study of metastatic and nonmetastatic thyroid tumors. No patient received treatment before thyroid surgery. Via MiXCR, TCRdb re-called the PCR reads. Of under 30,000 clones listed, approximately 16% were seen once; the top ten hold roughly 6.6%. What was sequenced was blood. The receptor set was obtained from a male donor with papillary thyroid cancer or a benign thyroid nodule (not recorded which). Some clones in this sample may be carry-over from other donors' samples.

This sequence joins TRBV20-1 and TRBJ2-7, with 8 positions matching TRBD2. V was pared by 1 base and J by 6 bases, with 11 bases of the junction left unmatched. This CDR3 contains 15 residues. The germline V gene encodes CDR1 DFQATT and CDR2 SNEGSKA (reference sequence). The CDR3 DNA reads TGCAGTGCTAGAGTGAGACTAGCGCTGGATTCCGAGCAGTACTTC. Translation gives CSARVRLALDSEQYF.

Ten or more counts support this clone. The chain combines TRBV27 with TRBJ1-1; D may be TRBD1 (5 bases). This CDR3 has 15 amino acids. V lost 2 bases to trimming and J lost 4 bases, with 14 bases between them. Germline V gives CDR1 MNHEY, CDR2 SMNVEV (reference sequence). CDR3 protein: CASSLTLPGTTEAFF. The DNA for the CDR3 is TGTGCCAGCAGTTTAACCCTACCAGGGACCACTGAAGCTTTCTTT.

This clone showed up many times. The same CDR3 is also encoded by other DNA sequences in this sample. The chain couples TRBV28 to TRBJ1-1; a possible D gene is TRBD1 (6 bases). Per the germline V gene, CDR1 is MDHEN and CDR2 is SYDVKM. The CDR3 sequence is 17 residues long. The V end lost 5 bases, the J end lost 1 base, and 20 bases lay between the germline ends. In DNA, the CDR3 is TGTGCCAGCAGTCCCACGGGGGCCTCAGTGGGGAACACTGAAGCTTTCTTT. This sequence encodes CASSPTGASVGNTEAFF.

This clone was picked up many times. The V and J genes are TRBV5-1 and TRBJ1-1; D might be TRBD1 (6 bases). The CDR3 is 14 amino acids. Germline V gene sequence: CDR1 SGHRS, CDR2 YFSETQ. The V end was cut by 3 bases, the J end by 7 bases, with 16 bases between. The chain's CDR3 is CASSWRGTPGEAFF. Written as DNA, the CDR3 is TGCGCCAGCAGCTGGAGGGGGACACCCGGTGAAGCTTTCTTT.

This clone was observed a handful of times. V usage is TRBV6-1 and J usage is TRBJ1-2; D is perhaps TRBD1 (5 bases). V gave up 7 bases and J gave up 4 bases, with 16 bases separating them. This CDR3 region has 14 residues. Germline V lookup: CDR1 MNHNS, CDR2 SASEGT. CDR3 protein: CASKLGPPGYGYTF. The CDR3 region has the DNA TGTGCCAGCAAGTTGGGGCCTCCCGGCTATGGCTACACCTTC.

The CDR3 nucleotides are TGTGCCAGTAGTAAATTTGACAGGGGGTTATCTCAGCCCCAGCATTTT. Protein product: CASSKFDRGLSQPQHF. The V gene is TRBV19, the J gene TRBJ1-5, with TRBD1 matching over 9 bases. The CDR3 has 16 residues. V lost 4 bases and J lost 6; bases outside the gene matches: 10. CDR1 is LNHDA and CDR2 is SQIVND in the germline V gene (reference sequence). The full variable domain, completed using reference TRBV19 and TRBJ1-5, is DGGITQSPKYLFRKEGQNVTLSCEQNLNHDAMYWYRQDPGQGLRLIYYSQIVNDFQKGDIAEGYSVSREKKESFPLTVTSAQKNPTAFYLCASSKFDRGLSQPQHFGDGTRLSIL.

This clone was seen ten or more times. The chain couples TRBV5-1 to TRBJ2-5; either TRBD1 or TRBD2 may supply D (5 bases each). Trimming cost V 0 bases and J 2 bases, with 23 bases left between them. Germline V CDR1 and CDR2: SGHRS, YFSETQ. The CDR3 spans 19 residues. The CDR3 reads CASSLDSRRILRGQETQYF. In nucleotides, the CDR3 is TGCGCCAGCAGCTTGGACAGCAGGAGGATCCTAAGGGGACAAGAGACCCAGTACTTC.

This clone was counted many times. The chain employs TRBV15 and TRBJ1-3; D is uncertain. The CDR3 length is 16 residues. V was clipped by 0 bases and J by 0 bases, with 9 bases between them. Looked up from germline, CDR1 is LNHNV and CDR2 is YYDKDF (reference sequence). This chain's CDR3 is CATSREAISSGNTIYF. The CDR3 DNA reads TGTGCCACCAGCAGAGAGGCGATCTCCTCTGGAAACACCATATATTTT.

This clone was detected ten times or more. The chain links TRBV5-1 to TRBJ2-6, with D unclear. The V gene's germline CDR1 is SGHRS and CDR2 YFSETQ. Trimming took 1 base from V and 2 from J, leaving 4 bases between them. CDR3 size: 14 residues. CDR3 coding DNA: TGCGCCAGCAGCTTGTATACTGGGGCCAACGTCCTGACTTTC. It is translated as CASSLYTGANVLTF.

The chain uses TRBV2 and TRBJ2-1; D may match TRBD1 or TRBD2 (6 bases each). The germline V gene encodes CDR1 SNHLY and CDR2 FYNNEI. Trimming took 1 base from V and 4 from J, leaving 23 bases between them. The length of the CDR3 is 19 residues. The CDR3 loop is CASSEDHGGPNLRYNEQFF. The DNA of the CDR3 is TGTGCCAGCAGTGAAGACCATGGGGGGCCGAATCTGCGATACAATGAGCAGTTCTTC.

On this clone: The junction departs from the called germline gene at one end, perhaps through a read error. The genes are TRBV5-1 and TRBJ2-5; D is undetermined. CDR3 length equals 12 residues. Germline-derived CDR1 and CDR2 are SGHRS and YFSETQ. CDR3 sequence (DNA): TGCGCCAGCAGCTACTACGGAGAGACCCCGTACTTC. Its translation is CASSYYGETPYF.

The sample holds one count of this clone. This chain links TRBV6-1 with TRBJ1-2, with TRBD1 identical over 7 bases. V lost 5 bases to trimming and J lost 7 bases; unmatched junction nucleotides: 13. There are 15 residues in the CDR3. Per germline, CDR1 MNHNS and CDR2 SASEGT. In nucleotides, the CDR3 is TGTGCCAGCAGTCCCTGCCCTGGACAGGTTGGTGGCTACACCTTC. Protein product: CASSPCPGQVGGYTF.

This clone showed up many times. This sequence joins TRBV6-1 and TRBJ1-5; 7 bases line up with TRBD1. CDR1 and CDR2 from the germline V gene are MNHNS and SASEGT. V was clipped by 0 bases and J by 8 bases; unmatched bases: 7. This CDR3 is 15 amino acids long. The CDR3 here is CASSEAGGGMEPQHF. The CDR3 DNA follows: TGTGCCAGCAGTGAAGCGGGAGGGGGCATGGAGCCCCAGCATTTT.

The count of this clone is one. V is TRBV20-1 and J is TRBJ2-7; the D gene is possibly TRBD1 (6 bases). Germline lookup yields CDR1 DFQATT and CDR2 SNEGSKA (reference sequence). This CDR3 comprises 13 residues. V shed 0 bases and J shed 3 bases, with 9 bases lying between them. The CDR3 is CSARDRTDYEQYF. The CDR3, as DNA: TGCAGTGCTAGAGACAGGACAGACTACGAGCAGTACTTC.

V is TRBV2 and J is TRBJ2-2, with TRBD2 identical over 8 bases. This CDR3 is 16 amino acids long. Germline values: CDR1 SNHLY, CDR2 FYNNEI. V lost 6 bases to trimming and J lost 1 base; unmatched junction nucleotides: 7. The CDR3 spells CASRRGAGWNTGELFF. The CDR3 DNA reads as TGTGCCAGCAGGCGGGGGGCGGGATGGAACACCGGGGAGCTGTTTTTT.

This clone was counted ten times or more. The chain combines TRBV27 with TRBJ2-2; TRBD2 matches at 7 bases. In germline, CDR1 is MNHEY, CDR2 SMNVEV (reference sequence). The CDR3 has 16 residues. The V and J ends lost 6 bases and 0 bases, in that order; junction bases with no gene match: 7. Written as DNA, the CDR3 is TGTGCCAGCAGGCGGAAGAGCGGGGCGAACACCGGGGAGCTGTTTTTT. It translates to CASRRKSGANTGELFF.

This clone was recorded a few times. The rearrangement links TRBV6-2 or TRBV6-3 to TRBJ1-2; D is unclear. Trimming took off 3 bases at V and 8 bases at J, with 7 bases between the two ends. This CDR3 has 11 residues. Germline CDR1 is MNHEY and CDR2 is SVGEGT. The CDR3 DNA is TGTGCCAGCAGTTATATGGGCGGCTACACCTTC. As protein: CASSYMGGYTF.

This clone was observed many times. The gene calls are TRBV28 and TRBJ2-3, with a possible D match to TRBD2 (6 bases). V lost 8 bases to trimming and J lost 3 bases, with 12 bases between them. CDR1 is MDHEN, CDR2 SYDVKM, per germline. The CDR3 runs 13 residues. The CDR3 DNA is TGTGCCAGCTCCCCAGCGGGTACAGATACGCAGTATTTT. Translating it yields CASSPAGTDTQYF.

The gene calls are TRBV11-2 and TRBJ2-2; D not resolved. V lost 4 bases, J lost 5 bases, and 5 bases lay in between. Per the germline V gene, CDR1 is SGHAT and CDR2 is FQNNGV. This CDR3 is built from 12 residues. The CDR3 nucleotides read TGTGCCAGCAGCTACGTAACCGGGGAGCTGTTTTTT. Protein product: CASSYVTGELFF.

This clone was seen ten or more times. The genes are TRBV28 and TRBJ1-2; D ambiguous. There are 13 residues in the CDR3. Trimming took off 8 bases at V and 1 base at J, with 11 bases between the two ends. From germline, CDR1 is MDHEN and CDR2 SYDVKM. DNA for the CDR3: TGTGCCAGCCACGAGGGCGGTAACTATGGCTACACCTTC. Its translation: CASHEGGNYGYTF.

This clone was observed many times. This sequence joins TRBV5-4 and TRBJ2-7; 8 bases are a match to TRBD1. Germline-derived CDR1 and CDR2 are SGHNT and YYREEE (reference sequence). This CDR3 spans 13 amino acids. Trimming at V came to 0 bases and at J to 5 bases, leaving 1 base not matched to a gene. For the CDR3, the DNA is TGTGCCAGCAGCTTGGCAGGGGGCGACGAGCAGTACTTC. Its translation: CASSLAGGDEQYF.

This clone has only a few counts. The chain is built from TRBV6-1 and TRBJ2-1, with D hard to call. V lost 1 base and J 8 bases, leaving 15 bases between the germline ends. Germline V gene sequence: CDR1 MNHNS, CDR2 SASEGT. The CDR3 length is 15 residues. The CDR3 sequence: CASSEGGSIIYEQFF. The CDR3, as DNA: TGTGCCAGCAGTGAAGGCGGAAGCATAATCTATGAGCAGTTCTTC.

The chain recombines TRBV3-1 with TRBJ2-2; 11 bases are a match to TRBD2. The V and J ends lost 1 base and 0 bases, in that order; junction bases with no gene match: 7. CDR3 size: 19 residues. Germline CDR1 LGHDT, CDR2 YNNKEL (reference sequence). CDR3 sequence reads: CASSQVLIAGGSNTGELFF. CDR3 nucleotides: TGTGCCAGCAGCCAAGTTCTTATAGCGGGAGGGTCGAACACCGGGGAGCTGTTTTTT.

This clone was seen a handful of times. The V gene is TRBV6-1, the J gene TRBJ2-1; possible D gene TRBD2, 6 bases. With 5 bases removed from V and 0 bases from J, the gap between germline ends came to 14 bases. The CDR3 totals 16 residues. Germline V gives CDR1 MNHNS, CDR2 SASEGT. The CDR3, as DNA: TGTGCCAGCAGTCCCTCGGACGGGAGCTCCTACAATGAGCAGTTCTTC. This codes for CASSPSDGSSYNEQFF.

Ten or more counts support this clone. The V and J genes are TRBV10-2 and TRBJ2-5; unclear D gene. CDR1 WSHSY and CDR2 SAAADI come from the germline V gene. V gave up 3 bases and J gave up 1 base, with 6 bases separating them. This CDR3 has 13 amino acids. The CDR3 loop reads CASSELIQETQYF. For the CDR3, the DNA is TGCGCCAGCAGTGAACTCATCCAAGAGACCCAGTACTTC.